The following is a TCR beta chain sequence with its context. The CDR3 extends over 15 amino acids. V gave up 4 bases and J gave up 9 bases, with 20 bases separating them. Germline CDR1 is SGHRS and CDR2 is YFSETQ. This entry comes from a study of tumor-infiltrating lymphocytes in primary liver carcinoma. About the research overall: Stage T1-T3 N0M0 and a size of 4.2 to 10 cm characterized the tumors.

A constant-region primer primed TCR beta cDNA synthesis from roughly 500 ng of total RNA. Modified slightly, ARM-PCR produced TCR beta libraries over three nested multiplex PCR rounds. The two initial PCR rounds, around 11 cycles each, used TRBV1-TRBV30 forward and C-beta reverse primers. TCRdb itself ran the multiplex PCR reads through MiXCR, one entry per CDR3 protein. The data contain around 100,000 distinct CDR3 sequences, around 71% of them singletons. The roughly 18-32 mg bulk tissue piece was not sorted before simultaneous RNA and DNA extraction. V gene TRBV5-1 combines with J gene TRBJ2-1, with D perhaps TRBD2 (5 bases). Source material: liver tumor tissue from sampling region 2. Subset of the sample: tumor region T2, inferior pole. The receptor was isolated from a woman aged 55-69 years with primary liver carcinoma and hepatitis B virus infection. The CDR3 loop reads CASSPLLDSPSEQFF. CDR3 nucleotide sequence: TGCGCCAGCAGCCCCTTATTGGACTCCCCCAGTGAGCAGTTCTTC. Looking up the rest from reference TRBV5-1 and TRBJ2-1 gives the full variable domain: KAGVTQTPRYLIKTRGQQVTLSCSPISGHRSVSWYQQTPGQGLQFLFEYFSETQRNKGNFPGRFSGRQFSNSRSEMNVSTLELGDSALYLCASSPLLDSPSEQFFGPGTRLTVL.